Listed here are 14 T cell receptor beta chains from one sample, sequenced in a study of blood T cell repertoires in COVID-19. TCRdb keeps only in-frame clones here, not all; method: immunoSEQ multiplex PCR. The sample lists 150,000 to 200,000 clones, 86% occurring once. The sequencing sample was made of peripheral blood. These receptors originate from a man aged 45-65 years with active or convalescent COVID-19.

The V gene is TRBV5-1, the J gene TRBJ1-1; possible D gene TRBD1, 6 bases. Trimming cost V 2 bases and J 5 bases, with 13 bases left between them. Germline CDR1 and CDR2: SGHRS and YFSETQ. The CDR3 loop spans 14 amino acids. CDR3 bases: TGCGCCAGCAGCTTAACGACAGGTGGGACTGAAGCTTTCTTT. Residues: CASSLTTGGTEAFF.

CDR3 in DNA: TGTGCCAGTAGTACGCTCCTGGTCCTGCGGGTACACACAGATACGCAGTATTTT. The encoded protein is CASSTLLVLRVHTDTQYF. The chain combines TRBV19 with TRBJ2-3, with a weak D call TRBD2 (5 bases). Per germline, CDR1 LNHDA and CDR2 SQIVND (reference sequence). Between the trimmed V and J ends, which lost 4 bases and 2 bases, there was a span of 22 bases. This CDR3 contains 18 residues. The variable domain in full, completed from reference TRBV19 and TRBJ2-3, reads DGGITQSPKYLFRKEGQNVTLSCEQNLNHDAMYWYRQDPGQGLRLIYYSQIVNDFQKGDIAEGYSVSREKKESFPLTVTSAQKNPTAFYLCASSTLLVLRVHTDTQYFGPGTRLTVL.

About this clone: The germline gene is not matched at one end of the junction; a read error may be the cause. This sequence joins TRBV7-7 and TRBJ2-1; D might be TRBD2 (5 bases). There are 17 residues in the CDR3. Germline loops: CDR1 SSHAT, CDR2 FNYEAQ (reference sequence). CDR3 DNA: TGTGCTAGCAGCTTAGACATCCAGGCGGGTCTATACAATGAGCAGTTCTTC. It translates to CASSLDIQAGLYNEQFF.

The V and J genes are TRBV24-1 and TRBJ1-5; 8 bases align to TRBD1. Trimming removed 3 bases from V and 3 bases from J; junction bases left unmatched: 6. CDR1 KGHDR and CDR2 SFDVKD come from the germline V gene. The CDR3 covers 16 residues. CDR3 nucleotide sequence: TGTGCCACCAGTGATGTACAGGGGGAGAACAATCAGCCCCAGCATTTT. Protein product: CATSDVQGENNQPQHF.

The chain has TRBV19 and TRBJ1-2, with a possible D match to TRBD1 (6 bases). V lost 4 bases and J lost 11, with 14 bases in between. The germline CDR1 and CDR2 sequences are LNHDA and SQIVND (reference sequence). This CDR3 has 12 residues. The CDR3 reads CASSTGQIQYTF. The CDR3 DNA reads TGTGCCAGTAGTACGGGACAAATTCAATACACCTTC. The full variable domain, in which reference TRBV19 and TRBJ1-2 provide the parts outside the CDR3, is DGGITQSPKYLFRKEGQNVTLSCEQNLNHDAMYWYRQDPGQGLRLIYYSQIVNDFQKGDIAEGYSVSREKKESFPLTVTSAQKNPTAFYLCASSTGQIQYTFGSGTRLTVV.

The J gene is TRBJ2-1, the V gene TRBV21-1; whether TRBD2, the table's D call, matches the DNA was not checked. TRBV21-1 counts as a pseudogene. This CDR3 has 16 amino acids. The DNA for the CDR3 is TGTGCCAGCAGCAAAGCGCGAAGCGTCTCCTACAATGAGCAGTTCTTC. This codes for CASSKARSVSYNEQFF.

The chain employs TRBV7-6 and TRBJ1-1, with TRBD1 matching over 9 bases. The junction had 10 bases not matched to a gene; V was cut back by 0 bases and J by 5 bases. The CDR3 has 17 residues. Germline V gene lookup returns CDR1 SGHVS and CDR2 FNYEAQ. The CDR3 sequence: CASSLAVGQGSRTEAFF. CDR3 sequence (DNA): TGTGCCAGCAGCTTAGCGGTGGGACAGGGAAGCCGGACTGAAGCTTTCTTT.

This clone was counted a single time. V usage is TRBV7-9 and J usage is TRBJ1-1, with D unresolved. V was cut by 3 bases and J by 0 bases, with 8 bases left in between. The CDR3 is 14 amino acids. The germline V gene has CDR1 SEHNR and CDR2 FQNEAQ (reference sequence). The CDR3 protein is CASSLGSMNTEAFF. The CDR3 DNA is TGTGCCAGCAGCTTGGGGAGCATGAACACTGAAGCTTTCTTT.

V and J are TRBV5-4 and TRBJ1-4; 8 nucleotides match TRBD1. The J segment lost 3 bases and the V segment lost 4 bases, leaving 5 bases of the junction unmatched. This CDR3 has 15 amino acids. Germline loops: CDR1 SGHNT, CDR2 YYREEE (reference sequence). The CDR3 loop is CASSPDRAANEKLFF. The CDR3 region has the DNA TGTGCCAGCAGCCCGGACAGGGCGGCTAATGAAAAACTGTTTTTT. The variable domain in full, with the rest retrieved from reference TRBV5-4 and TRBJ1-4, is ETGVTQSPTHLIKTRGQQVTLRCSSQSGHNTVSWYQQALGQGPQFIFQYYREEENGRGNFPPRFSGLQFPNYSSELNVNALELDDSALYLCASSPDRAANEKLFFGSGTQLSVL.

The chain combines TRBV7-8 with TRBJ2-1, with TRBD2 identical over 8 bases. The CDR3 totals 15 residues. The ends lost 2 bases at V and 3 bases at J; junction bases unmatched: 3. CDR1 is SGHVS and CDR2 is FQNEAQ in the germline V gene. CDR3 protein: CASSLYLAGYNEQFF. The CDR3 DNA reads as TGTGCCAGCAGCTTATACCTAGCGGGCTACAATGAGCAGTTCTTC.

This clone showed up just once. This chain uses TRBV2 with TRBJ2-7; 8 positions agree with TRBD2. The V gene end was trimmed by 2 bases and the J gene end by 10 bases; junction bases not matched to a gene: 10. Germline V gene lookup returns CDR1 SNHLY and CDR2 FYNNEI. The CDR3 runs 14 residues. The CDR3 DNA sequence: TGTGCCAGCAGTGAAACCCATACCGGGGGGGCACAGTACTTC. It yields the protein CASSETHTGGAQYF. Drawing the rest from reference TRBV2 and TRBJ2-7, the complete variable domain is EPEVTQTPSHQVTQMGQEVILRCVPISNHLYFYWYRQILGQKVEFLVSFYNNEISEKSEIFDDQFSVERPDGSNFTLKIRSTKLEDSAMYFCASSETHTGGAQYFGPGTRLTVT.

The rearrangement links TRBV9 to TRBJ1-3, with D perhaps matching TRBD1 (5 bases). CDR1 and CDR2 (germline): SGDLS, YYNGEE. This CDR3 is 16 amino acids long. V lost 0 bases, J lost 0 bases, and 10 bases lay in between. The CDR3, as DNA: TGTGCCAGCAGCGTAGAGGGACTGGGCTCTGGAAACACCATATATTTT. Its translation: CASSVEGLGSGNTIYF.

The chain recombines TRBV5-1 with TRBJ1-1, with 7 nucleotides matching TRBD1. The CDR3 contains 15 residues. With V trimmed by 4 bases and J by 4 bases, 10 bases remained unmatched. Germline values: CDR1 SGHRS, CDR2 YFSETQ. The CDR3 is CASSPGQTFSTEAFF. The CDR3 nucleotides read TGCGCCAGCAGCCCGGGACAGACTTTTTCCACTGAAGCTTTCTTT.

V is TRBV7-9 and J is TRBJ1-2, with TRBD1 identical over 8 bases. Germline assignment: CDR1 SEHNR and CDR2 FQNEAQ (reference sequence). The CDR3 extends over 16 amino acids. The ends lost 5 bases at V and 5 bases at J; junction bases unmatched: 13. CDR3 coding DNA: TGTGCCAGCAGCCCCACCCTGCCAGGGGGCGGGTATGGCTACACCTTC. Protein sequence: CASSPTLPGGGYGYTF. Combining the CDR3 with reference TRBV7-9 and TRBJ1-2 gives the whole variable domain DTGVSQNPRHKITKRGQNVTFRCDPISEHNRLYWYRQTLGQGPEFLTYFQNEAQLEKSRLLSDRFSAERPKGSFSTLEIQRTEQGDSAMYLCASSPTLPGGGYGYTFGSGTRLTVV.